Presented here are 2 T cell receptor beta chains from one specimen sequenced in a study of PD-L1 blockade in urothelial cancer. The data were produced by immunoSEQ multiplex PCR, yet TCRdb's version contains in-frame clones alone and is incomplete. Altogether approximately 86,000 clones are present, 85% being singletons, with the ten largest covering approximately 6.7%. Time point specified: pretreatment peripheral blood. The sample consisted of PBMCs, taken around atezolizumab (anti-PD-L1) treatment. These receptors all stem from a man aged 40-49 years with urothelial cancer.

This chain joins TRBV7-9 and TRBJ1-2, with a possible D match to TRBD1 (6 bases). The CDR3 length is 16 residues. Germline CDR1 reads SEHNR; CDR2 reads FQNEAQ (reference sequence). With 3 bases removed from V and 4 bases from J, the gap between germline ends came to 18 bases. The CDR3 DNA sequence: TGTGCCAGCAGCTTGTCCAGGGGAGTAGGTGGCTATGGCTACACCTTC. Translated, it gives CASSLSRGVGGYGYTF.

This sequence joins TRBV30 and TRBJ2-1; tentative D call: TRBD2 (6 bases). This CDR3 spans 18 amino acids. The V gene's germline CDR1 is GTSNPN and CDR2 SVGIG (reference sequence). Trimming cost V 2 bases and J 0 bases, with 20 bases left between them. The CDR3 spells CAWSRGRPLSASYNEQFF. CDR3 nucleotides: TGTGCCTGGAGTCGGGGGAGGCCCTTAAGTGCCTCCTACAATGAGCAGTTCTTC.